A selection of T cell receptor beta chains follows, all from one sample in a study of cytomegalovirus exposure and HLA in healthy donors. The protocol was immunoSEQ multiplex PCR, while the TCRdb copy is restricted to in-frame clones and leaves out a portion. The sample contains approximately 150,000 clones, approximately 80% of which appear only once. Material for sequencing was PBMCs. These receptors originate from a man younger than 40 in good health and CMV-seronegative. The CDR3 runs from the conserved cysteine through the conserved F or W. The order of the fields is clone size, V gene, J gene, D gene, CDR3 length, CDR3 protein, CDR3 DNA. D genes are given only for firm matches. Size values are once, few and many counts, or a class for expanded clones, and some rows have none.

size: -; V: TRBV7-9; J: TRBJ1-2; D: TRBD1; length: 13; CDR3: CASSSGGAGGYTF; DNA: TGTGCCAGCAGCTCAGGGGGCGCTGGGGGCTACACCTTC
size: -; V: TRBV13; J: TRBJ2-2; D: TRBD2; length: 14; CDR3: CASSPGLGAGELFF; DNA: TGTGCCAGCAGCCCAGGACTAGGGGCCGGGGAGCTGTTTTTT
size: -; V: TRBV5-4; J: TRBJ1-2; D: TRBD1; length: 16; CDR3: CASSAGTGGAVYGYTF; DNA: TGTGCCAGCAGCGCCGGGACAGGGGGAGCTGTATATGGCTACACCTTC
size: -; V: TRBV30; J: TRBJ2-7; D: -; length: 13; CDR3: CAWSAGWRDRGYF; DNA: TGTGCCTGGAGTGCCGGGTGGCGGGACCGGGGGTACTTC
size: -; V: TRBV10-1; J: TRBJ2-7; D: TRBD1; length: 14; CDR3: CASRDRDSSYEQYF; DNA: TGCGCCAGCAGAGACCGGGACAGCTCCTACGAGCAGTACTTC
size: few; V: TRBV5-5; J: TRBJ1-2; D: -; length: 13; CDR3: CASSQDRNYGYTF; DNA: TGTGCCAGCAGCCAAGACAGGAACTATGGCTACACCTTC
size: once; V: TRBV9; J: TRBJ2-7; D: -; length: 16; CDR3: CASSVAPDSMNYEQYF; DNA: TGTGCCAGCAGCGTAGCTCCAGACAGTATGAATTACGAGCAGTACTTC
size: -; V: TRBV4-1; J: TRBJ2-7; D: TRBD2; length: 14; CDR3: CASSQASGSYEQYF; DNA: TGCGCCAGCAGCCAGGCTAGCGGGAGTTACGAGCAGTACTTC
size: -; V: TRBV9; J: TRBJ2-5; D: TRBD2; length: 17; CDR3: CASSVGVTSGGQETQYF; DNA: TGTGCCAGCAGCGTAGGCGTAACTAGCGGGGGCCAAGAGACCCAGTACTTC
size: once; V: TRBV5-4; J: TRBJ1-4; D: -; length: 14; CDR3: CASSLRGIVNEKSF; DNA: TGTGCCAGCAGCTTGCGGGGGATTGTGAACGAAAAATCGTTT
size: -; V: TRBV19; J: TRBJ2-7; D: -; length: 15; CDR3: CASSIRRARDYEQYF; DNA: TGTGCCAGTAGTATTCGCAGGGCTAGAGACTACGAGCAGTACTTC
size: -; V: TRBV10-1; J: TRBJ1-5; D: TRBD1; length: 14; CDR3: CASSSGQGSQPQHF; DNA: TGCGCCAGCAGCTCAGGACAGGGGAGTCAGCCCCAGCATTTT
size: -; V: TRBV9; J: TRBJ1-5; D: -; length: 16; CDR3: CASSVPAEGVSQPQHF; DNA: TGTGCCAGCAGCGTCCCCGCAGAGGGGGTCTCACAGCCCCAGCATTTT
size: few; V: TRBV7-9; J: TRBJ2-4; D: -; length: 16; CDR3: CASTLRRVLAKNIQYF; DNA: TGTGCCAGCACCCTGAGGAGGGTCCTAGCCAAAAACATTCAGTACTTC
size: few; V: TRBV9; J: TRBJ1-4; D: -; length: 13; CDR3: CASSVGVNEKLFF; DNA: TGTGCCAGCAGCGTAGGCGTTAATGAAAAACTGTTTTTT
size: -; V: TRBV4-3; J: TRBJ2-7; D: TRBD1; length: 13; CDR3: CASSRDSSYEQYF; DNA: TGCGCCAGCAGCCGGGACAGCTCCTACGAGCAGTACTTC
size: -; V: TRBV28; J: TRBJ1-5; D: TRBD1; length: 14; CDR3: CASSPTTGEQPQHF; DNA: TGTGCCAGCAGTCCAACAACAGGGGAGCAGCCCCAGCATTTT
size: -; V: TRBV7-2; J: TRBJ1-5; D: -; length: 14; CDR3: CASSQGYSNQPQHF; DNA: TGTGCCAGCAGCCAGGGGTATAGCAATCAGCCCCAGCATTTT
size: -; V: TRBV4-2; J: TRBJ2-7; D: TRBD2; length: 17; CDR3: CASSPLMASGTPYEQYF; DNA: TGTGCCAGCAGCCCCCTCATGGCTAGCGGGACCCCCTACGAGCAGTACTTC
size: -; V: TRBV30; J: TRBJ1-6; D: TRBD1; length: 16; CDR3: CAWTILWGQGGSPLHF; DNA: TGTGCCTGGACTATCTTATGGGGACAGGGTGGATCACCCCTCCACTTT
size: -; V: TRBV7-2; J: TRBJ1-2; D: -; length: 13; CDR3: CASSWSGAYGYTF; DNA: TGTGCCAGCAGCTGGTCAGGGGCCTATGGCTACACCTTC
size: -; V: TRBV30; J: TRBJ1-4; D: -; length: 13; CDR3: CAWSVSGNEKLFF; DNA: TGTGCCTGGAGTGTATCGGGGAATGAAAAACTGTTTTTT
size: -; V: TRBV7-9; J: TRBJ2-3; D: TRBD2; length: 15; CDR3: CASSPIAGGRNTQYF; DNA: TGTGCCAGCAGTCCGATAGCGGGAGGACGAAATACGCAGTATTTT
size: -; V: TRBV6-6; J: TRBJ2-2; D: -; length: 16; CDR3: CASSLVGGSGTGELFF; DNA: TGTGCCAGCAGCCTAGTCGGGGGATCGGGAACCGGGGAGCTGTTTTTT
size: -; V: TRBV7-6; J: TRBJ2-1; D: TRBD2; length: 19; CDR3: CASSSPLGLAGGSYNEQFF; DNA: TGTGCCAGCAGCTCACCCTTAGGACTAGCGGGAGGCTCCTACAATGAGCAGTTCTTC
size: -; V: TRBV6-6; J: TRBJ2-7; D: TRBD1; length: 15; CDR3: CAIGLNRDRSYEQYF; DNA: TGTGCCATCGGACTCAACCGGGACAGGAGTTACGAGCAGTACTTC
size: once; V: TRBV2; J: TRBJ1-5; D: -; length: 14; CDR3: CASKTDYSNQPQHF; DNA: TGTGCCAGCAAAACAGATTATAGCAATCAGCCCCAGCATTTT
size: -; V: TRBV29-1; J: TRBJ2-5; D: TRBD1; length: 14; CDR3: CSVGTGGAGETQYF; DNA: TGCAGCGTGGGGACAGGGGGCGCGGGGGAGACCCAGTACTTC
size: -; V: TRBV4-1; J: TRBJ1-3; D: TRBD1; length: 18; CDR3: CASSQSPRTGGSGNTIYF; DNA: TGCGCCAGCAGCCAATCCCCCCGGACAGGTGGCTCTGGAAACACCATATATTTT
size: -; V: TRBV6-6; J: TRBJ1-1; D: TRBD1; length: 14; CDR3: CATRPGQGFTEAFF; DNA: TGTGCCACCAGGCCGGGACAGGGTTTCACTGAAGCTTTCTTT
size: -; V: TRBV2; J: TRBJ1-1; D: -; length: 15; CDR3: CASSEEGHENTEAFF; DNA: TGTGCCAGCAGTGAAGAGGGGCACGAGAACACTGAAGCTTTCTTT
size: few; V: TRBV2; J: TRBJ2-3; D: -; length: 14; CDR3: CASTREPQTDTQYF; DNA: TGTGCCAGCACCCGGGAGCCCCAAACAGATACGCAGTATTTT
size: once; V: TRBV27; J: TRBJ2-7; D: TRBD1; length: 14; CDR3: CASSYWDRGDEQYF; DNA: TGTGCCAGCAGTTATTGGGACAGGGGTGACGAGCAGTACTTC
size: few; V: TRBV28; J: TRBJ1-2; D: TRBD1; length: 16; CDR3: CASSPPGTGIYLGYTF; DNA: TGTGCCAGCAGTCCCCCCGGGACAGGGATTTACTTAGGCTACACCTTC
size: -; V: TRBV6-5; J: TRBJ2-5; D: TRBD2; length: 16; CDR3: CASSWTSGSRQETQYF; DNA: TGTGCCAGCAGTTGGACTAGCGGGAGTCGCCAAGAGACCCAGTACTTC
size: once; V: TRBV28; J: TRBJ1-4; D: TRBD1; length: 18; CDR3: CASNRAGQGAPGNEKLFF; DNA: TGTGCCAGCAACCGAGCGGGACAGGGGGCGCCGGGGAATGAAAAGCTGTTTTTT
size: -; V: TRBV9; J: TRBJ1-1; D: -; length: 14; CDR3: CASSVGDWVTEAFF; DNA: TGTGCCAGCAGCGTAGGGGACTGGGTGACTGAAGCTTTCTTT
size: once; V: TRBV10-2; J: TRBJ2-2; D: -; length: 15; CDR3: CASSVVPLNTGELFF; DNA: TGCGCCAGCAGTGTTGTCCCACTGAACACCGGGGAGCTGTTTTTT
size: -; V: TRBV6-4; J: TRBJ1-5; D: TRBD1; length: 16; CDR3: CARNQGAFYSNQPQHF; DNA: TGTGCCAGAAACCAGGGGGCGTTTTATAGCAATCAGCCCCAGCATTTT
size: -; V: TRBV5-1; J: TRBJ1-1; D: TRBD1; length: 14; CDR3: CASSWGQGNTEAFF; DNA: TGCGCCAGCAGCTGGGGACAGGGGAACACTGAAGCTTTCTTT
size: -; V: TRBV18; J: TRBJ2-2; D: TRBD1; length: 19; CDR3: CASSPKPQWTGGNTGELFF; DNA: TGTGCCAGCTCACCCAAGCCCCAATGGACAGGGGGGAACACCGGGGAGCTGTTTTTT
size: -; V: TRBV6-5; J: TRBJ1-1; D: -; length: 15; CDR3: CASSYSGGAGTEAFF; DNA: TGTGCCAGCAGTTACTCTGGGGGGGCAGGCACTGAAGCTTTCTTT
size: -; V: TRBV5-4; J: TRBJ2-5; D: TRBD2; length: 19; CDR3: CASSLGGTSGGPGRETQYF; DNA: TGTGCCAGCAGCTTGGGCGGGACTAGCGGGGGCCCGGGGAGAGAGACCCAGTACTTC
size: few; V: TRBV4-3; J: TRBJ2-7; D: TRBD1; length: 14; CDR3: CASSRGTGPYEQYF; DNA: TGCGCCAGCAGCCGCGGGACAGGTCCTTACGAGCAGTACTTC
size: -; V: TRBV28; J: TRBJ2-5; D: TRBD1; length: 15; CDR3: CASSSWTGILVTQYF; DNA: TGTGCCAGCAGTTCCTGGACAGGGATCCTTGTGACCCAGTACTTC
size: -; V: TRBV11-2; J: TRBJ2-2; D: -; length: 15; CDR3: CASSLATGSGFGSFF; DNA: TGTGCCAGCAGCTTAGCCACAGGCTCGGGCTTCGGTAGTTTTTTT
size: -; V: TRBV7-2; J: TRBJ1-2; D: -; length: 14; CDR3: CASSLGDSNYGYTF; DNA: TGTGCCAGCAGCCTAGGGGACTCCAACTATGGCTACACCTTC
size: -; V: TRBV11-2; J: TRBJ1-5; D: -; length: 14; CDR3: CASSPDSSNQPQHF; DNA: TGTGCCAGCAGCCCAGACAGTAGCAATCAGCCCCAGCATTTT
size: -; V: TRBV5-1; J: TRBJ2-2; D: TRBD1; length: 14; CDR3: CASSQGARTGELFF; DNA: TGCGCCAGCAGCCAGGGGGCGCGGACCGGGGAGCTGTTTTTT